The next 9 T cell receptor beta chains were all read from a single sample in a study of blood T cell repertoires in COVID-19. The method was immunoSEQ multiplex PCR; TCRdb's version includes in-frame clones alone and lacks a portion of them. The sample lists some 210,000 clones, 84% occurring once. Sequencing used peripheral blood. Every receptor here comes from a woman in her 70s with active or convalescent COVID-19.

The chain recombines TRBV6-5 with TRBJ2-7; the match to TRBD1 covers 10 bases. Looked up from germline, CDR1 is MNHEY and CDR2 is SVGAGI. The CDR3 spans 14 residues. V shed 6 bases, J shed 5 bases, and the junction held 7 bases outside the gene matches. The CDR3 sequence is CASSPDRGQDEQYF. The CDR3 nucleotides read TGTGCCAGCAGCCCCGACAGGGGGCAAGACGAGCAGTACTTC.

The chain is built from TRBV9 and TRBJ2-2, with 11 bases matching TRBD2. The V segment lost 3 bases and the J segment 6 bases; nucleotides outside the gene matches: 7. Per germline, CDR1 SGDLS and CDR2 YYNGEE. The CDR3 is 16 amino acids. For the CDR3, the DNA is TGTGCCAGCAGCGATAGCGGGAGGGCCAGGGCCGGGGAGCTGTTTTTT. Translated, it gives CASSDSGRARAGELFF.

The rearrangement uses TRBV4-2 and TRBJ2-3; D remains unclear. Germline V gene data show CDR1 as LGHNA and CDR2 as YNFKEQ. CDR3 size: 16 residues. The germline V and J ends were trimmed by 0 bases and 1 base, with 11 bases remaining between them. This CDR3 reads CASSQELPIRTDTQYF. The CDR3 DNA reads TGTGCCAGCAGCCAAGAATTACCTATTCGCACAGATACGCAGTATTTT.

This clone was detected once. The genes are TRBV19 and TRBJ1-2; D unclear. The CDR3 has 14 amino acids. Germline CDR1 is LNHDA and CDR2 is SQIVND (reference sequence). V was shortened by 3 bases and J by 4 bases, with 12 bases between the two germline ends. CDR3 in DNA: TGTGCCAGTAGTATCGGCACCTCGGGCTATGGCTACACCTTC. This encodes CASSIGTSGYGYTF.

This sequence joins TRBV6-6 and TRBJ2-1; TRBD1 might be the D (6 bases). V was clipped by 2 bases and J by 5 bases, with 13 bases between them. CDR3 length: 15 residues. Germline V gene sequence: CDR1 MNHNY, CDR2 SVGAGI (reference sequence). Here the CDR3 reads CASSYRAGTNNEQFF. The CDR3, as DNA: TGTGCCAGCAGTTACCGGGCAGGGACAAACAATGAGCAGTTCTTC.

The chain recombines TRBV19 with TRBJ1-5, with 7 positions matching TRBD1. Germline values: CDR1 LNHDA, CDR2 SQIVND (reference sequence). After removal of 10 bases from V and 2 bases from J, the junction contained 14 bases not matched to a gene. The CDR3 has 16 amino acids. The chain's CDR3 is CATAKTGQSGNQPQHF. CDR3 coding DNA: TGTGCCACCGCGAAGACAGGGCAAAGTGGCAATCAGCCCCAGCATTTT.

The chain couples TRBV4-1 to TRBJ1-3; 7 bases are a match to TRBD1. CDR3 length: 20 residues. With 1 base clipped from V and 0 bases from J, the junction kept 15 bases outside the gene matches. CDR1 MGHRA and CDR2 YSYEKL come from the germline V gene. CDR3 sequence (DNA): TGCGCCAGCAGCCAAGTCGCTGTGGGACAGCGAAGTATCTCTGGAAACACCATATATTTT. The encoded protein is CASSQVAVGQRSISGNTIYF.

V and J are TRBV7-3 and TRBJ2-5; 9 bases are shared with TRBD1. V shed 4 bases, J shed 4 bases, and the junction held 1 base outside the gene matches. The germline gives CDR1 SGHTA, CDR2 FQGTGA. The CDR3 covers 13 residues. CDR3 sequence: CASSSDRGETQYF. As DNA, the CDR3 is TGTGCCAGCAGCTCGGACAGGGGAGAGACCCAGTACTTC.

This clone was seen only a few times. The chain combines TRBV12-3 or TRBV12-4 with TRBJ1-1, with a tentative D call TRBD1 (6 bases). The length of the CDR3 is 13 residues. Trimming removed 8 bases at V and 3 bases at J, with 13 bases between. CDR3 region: CASVRGWHTEAFF. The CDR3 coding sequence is TGTGCCAGCGTCAGGGGTTGGCACACTGAAGCTTTCTTT.